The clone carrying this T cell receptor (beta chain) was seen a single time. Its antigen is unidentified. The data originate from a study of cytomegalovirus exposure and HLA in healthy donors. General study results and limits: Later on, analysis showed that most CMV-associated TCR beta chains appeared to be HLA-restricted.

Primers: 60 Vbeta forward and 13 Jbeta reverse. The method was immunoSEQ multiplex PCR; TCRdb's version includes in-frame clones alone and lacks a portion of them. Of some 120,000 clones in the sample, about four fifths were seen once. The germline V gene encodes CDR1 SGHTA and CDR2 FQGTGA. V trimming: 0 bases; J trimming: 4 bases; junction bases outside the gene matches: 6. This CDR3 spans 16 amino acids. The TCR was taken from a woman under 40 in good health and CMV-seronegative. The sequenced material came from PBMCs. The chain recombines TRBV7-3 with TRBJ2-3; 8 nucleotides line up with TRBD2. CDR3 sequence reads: CASSLTGLDPPDTQYF. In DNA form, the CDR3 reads TGTGCCAGCAGCTTAACGGGACTAGATCCTCCAGATACGCAGTATTTT.